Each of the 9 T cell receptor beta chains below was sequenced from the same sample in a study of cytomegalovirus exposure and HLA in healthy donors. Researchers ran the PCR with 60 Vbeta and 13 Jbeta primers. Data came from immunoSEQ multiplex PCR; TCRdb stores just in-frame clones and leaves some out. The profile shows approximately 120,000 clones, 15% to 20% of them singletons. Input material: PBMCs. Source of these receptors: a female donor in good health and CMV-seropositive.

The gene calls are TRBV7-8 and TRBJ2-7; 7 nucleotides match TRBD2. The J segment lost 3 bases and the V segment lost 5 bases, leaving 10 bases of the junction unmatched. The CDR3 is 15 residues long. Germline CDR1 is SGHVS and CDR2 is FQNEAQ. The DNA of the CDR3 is TGTGCCAGCAGCGTCAGAAGCGGGGTACGCTACGAGCAGTACTTC. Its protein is CASSVRSGVRYEQYF. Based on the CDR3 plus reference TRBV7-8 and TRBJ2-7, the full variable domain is GAGVSQSPRYKVAKRGQDVALRCDPISGHVSLFWYQQALGQGPEFLTYFQNEAQLDKSGLPSDRFFAERPEGSVSTLKIQRTQQEDSAVYLCASSVRSGVRYEQYFGPGTRLTVT.

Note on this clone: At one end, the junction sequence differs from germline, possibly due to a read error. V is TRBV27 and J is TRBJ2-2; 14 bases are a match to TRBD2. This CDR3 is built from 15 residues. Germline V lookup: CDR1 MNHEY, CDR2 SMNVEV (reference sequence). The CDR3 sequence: CASSLGTSGRGGLFF. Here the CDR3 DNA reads TGTGCCAGCAGTCTAGGGACTAGCGGGAGAGGGGGGCTGTTTTTT.

The CDR3 sequence is CASQNGAGNTIYF. The CDR3, as DNA: TGTGCCAGTCAAAACGGGGCTGGAAACACCATATATTTT. The chain employs TRBV7-9 and TRBJ1-3; D unclear. This CDR3 is 13 amino acids long. V lost 9 bases, J lost 2 bases, and 11 bases lay in between. Germline V gene data show CDR1 as SEHNR and CDR2 as FQNEAQ (reference sequence).

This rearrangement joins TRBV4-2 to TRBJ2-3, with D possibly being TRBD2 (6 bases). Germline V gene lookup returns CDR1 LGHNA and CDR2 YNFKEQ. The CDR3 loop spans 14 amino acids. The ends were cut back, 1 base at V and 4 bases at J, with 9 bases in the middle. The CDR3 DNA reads TGTGCCAGCAGCCAAGGGTCTAGCGCAGATACGCAGTATTTT. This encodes CASSQGSSADTQYF.

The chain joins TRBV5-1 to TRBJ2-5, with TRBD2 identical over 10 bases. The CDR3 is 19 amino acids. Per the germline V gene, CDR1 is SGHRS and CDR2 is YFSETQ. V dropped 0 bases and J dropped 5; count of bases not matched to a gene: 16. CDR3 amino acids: CASSLGRLAGAGGYETQYF. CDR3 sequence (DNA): TGCGCCAGCAGCTTGGGGCGCCTAGCGGGGGCCGGCGGGTACGAGACCCAGTACTTC.

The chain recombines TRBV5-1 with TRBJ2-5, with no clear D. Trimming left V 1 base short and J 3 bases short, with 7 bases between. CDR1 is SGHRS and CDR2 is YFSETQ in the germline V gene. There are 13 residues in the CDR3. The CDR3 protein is CASSLFTEETQYF. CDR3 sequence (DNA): TGCGCCAGCAGCTTGTTTACGGAAGAGACCCAGTACTTC.

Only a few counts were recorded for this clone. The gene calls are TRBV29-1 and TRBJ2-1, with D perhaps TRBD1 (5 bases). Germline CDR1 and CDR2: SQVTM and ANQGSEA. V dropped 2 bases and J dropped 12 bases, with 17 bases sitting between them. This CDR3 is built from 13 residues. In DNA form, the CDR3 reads TGCAGCGTTGAACAGGGCGCACCTCGGAGGCAGTTCTTC. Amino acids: CSVEQGAPRRQFF.

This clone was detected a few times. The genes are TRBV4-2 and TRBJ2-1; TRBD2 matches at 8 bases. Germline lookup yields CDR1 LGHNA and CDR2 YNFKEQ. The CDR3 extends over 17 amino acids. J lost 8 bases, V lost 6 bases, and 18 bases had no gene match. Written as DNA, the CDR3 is TGTGCCAGCAGTCTATCTGTGGCGGGAGGCGGGGTATATGAGCAGTTCTTC. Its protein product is CASSLSVAGGGVYEQFF.

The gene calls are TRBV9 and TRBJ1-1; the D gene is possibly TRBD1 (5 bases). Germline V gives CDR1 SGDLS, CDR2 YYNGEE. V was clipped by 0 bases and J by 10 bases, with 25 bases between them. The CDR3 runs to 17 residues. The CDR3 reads CASSVGIIAGPPAGAFF. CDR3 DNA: TGTGCCAGCAGCGTAGGAATTATAGCGGGACCCCCGGCAGGAGCTTTCTTT.